This T cell receptor beta chain was captured in a study of neurological immune-mediated disorders. V was pared by 7 bases and J by 7 bases, with 13 bases of the junction left unmatched. The CDR3 sequence is 14 residues long. Germline CDR1 is DFQATT and CDR2 is SNEGSKA (reference sequence). Via MiXCR, TCRdb re-called the 5' RACE reads, giving one row per CDR3 protein. The top ten hold about 6.6% of the sample, which has 55,000 to 65,000 distinct CDR3 sequences, about 10% seen once. The time point was: longitudinal time-point 1 (baseline). This clonotype occurred many times. Antigen: not known. Study findings and constraints: Because no CDR3 amino acid sequences were shared across subjects by expanded clones, private repertoires were suggested in all groups.

The sequence was obtained from a male donor with HTLV-1-associated myelopathy (HAM/TSP). The chain couples TRBV20-1 to TRBJ1-1; TRBD1 matches 9 bases. Sequenced: PBMCs. CDR3 loop: CSGLRVQGAGEAFF. The CDR3 coding sequence is TGCAGTGGTCTCCGCGTACAGGGGGCAGGTGAAGCTTTCTTT.